This TCR beta chain was captured in a study of T cells in Graves' hyperthyroidism and ophthalmopathy. CDR3 length: 15 residues. The V end was cut by 1 base, the J end by 4 bases, with 12 bases between. Germline V lookup: CDR1 SSHAT, CDR2 FNYEAQ (reference sequence). This clonotype was seen repeatedly, ten times or more. Its specificity is not known. RNA transcripts gave rise to amplified TCR beta CDR3 regions. A first-round RT-PCR of the TCR CDR3 used the HTBI primer set. TCRdb processed the multiplex PCR reads anew with MiXCR; each CDR3 protein has one entry. The sample shows roughly 630,000 distinct CDR3 sequences, approximately 14% of them seen only once. On the basis of clinical symptoms, serum thyroxine and TRAb, thyroid ultrasound and orbital computed tomography, diagnoses were made. The source of the PBMCs was over 8.5 ml of fresh peripheral blood. The study, taken as a whole, reports: Model predictions of ophthalmopathy came a median approximately 6.8 months before onset.

The TCR was taken from a woman aged 25 to 45 with Graves' hyperthyroidism. Material for sequencing was blood. The chain joins TRBV7-7 to TRBJ2-3; TRBD2 might be the D (5 bases). CDR3: CASSLGSGTADTQYF. CDR3 DNA sequence: TGTGCCAGCAGCTTAGGATCGGGAACGGCAGATACGCAGTATTTT.